Listed here are 26 T cell receptor beta chains from one sample, sequenced in a study of cytomegalovirus exposure and HLA in healthy donors. The PCR contained 60 Vbeta and 13 Jbeta primers. Assay: immunoSEQ multiplex PCR; the TCRdb copy retains only in-frame clones and omits some. The table lists 150,000 to 200,000 clones, less than 90% of them singletons. The sample was PBMCs. The receptor set was obtained from a male donor in good health and CMV-seropositive.

The chain combines TRBV28 with TRBJ1-5; 9 positions match TRBD1. V dropped 6 bases and J dropped 3; count of bases not matched to a gene: 9. The CDR3 runs 16 residues. Germline V gene data show CDR1 as MDHEN and CDR2 as SYDVKM. CDR3 nucleotide sequence: TGTGCCAGCAGCCCGGGGACAGGGAACTTCAATCAGCCCCAGCATTTT. Encoded protein: CASSPGTGNFNQPQHF.

The chain couples TRBV12-5 to TRBJ1-1; D ambiguous. Germline CDR1 reads LGHNT; CDR2 reads FRNRAP. The CDR3 covers 11 residues. Trimming removed 0 bases at V and 6 bases at J, with 2 bases between. The CDR3 DNA reads as TGTGCTAGTGGTTTGGTCTCTGAAGCTTTCTTT. Protein sequence: CASGLVSEAFF.

The chain combines TRBV19 with TRBJ2-2, with 9 nucleotides matching TRBD1. The CDR3 is 14 residues long. The germline CDR1 and CDR2 sequences are LNHDA and SQIVND (reference sequence). V lost 9 bases, J lost 2 bases, and 4 bases stayed unmatched. CDR3 sequence (DNA): TGTGCCAGCGGGACAGGGCCTAACACCGGGGAGCTGTTTTTT. Amino acid sequence: CASGTGPNTGELFF.

The genes are TRBV28 and TRBJ1-1, with 7 bases lining up with TRBD1. This CDR3 has 13 residues. CDR1 and CDR2 (germline): MDHEN, SYDVKM. The trim removed 6 bases at V and 10 bases at J, leaving 11 bases unmatched. Here the CDR3 DNA reads TGTGCCAGCAGCACGGACAGGACCCTGAGAGCTTTCTTT. It is translated as CASSTDRTLRAFF. The full variable domain, its missing parts supplied by reference TRBV28 and TRBJ1-1, is DVKVTQSSRYLVKRTGEKVFLECVQDMDHENMFWYRQDPGLGLRLIYFSYDVKMKEKGDIPEGYSVSREKKERFSLILESASTNQTSMYLCASSTDRTLRAFFGQGTRLTVV.

V is TRBV11-3 and J is TRBJ2-7, with D perhaps matching TRBD1 (7 bases). CDR3 size: 16 residues. Looked up from germline, CDR1 is SGHNT and CDR2 is YENEEA. The V and J ends lost 3 bases and 1 base respectively, with 16 bases between them. The DNA for the CDR3 is TGTGCCAGCAGCTTTACCTCGGCAGGGGGGTCCTACGAGCAGTACTTC. It encodes CASSFTSAGGSYEQYF.

The genes are TRBV25-1 and TRBJ1-5; TRBD1 matches at 11 bases. The V and J ends lost 6 bases and 6 bases, in that order; junction bases with no gene match: 4. In germline, CDR1 is MGHDK, CDR2 SYGVNS. CDR3 size: 14 residues. Here the CDR3 reads CASSRTGGSQPQHF. The DNA for the CDR3 is TGTGCCAGCAGCCGGACAGGGGGCAGTCAGCCCCAGCATTTT. Full variable domain (outside the CDR3, taken from reference TRBV25-1 and TRBJ1-5): EADIYQTPRYLVIGTGKKITLECSQTMGHDKMYWYQQDPGMELHLIHYSYGVNSTEKGDLSSESTVSRIRTEHFPLTLESARPSHTSQYLCASSRTGGSQPQHFGDGTRLSIL.

The CDR3 loop reads CASSIAGTGRYNEQFF. In DNA, the CDR3 is TGTGCCAGTAGTATAGCGGGGACAGGGAGATACAATGAGCAGTTCTTC. The chain joins TRBV19 to TRBJ2-1; 9 nucleotides agree with TRBD1. This CDR3 spans 16 amino acids. Per germline, CDR1 LNHDA and CDR2 SQIVND (reference sequence). V shed 1 base and J 4 bases; nucleotides not matched to a gene: 5.

J is TRBJ2-6 and V is TRBV27, with 11 bases matching TRBD1. V gave up 8 bases and J gave up 4 bases; unmatched junction bases: 4. The CDR3 runs 15 residues. CDR1 is MNHEY, CDR2 SMNVEV, per germline (reference sequence). The CDR3: CASRGQGAGANVLTF. The DNA of the CDR3 is TGTGCCAGCCGTGGACAGGGGGCCGGGGCCAACGTCCTGACTTTC.

The chain employs TRBV29-1 and TRBJ2-5, with TRBD2 identical over 7 bases. Trimming cost V 6 bases and J 5 bases; bases outside gene matches: 9. The CDR3 has 13 residues. Germline V lookup: CDR1 SQVTM, CDR2 ANQGSEA. The CDR3 region is CSVLWEGRETQYF. For the CDR3, the DNA is TGCAGCGTATTGTGGGAGGGCCGGGAGACCCAGTACTTC.

The chain is built from TRBV9 and TRBJ2-1; D remains unclear. The CDR3 has 15 amino acids. The V gene lost 3 bases and the J gene lost 6 bases, with 16 bases spanning the gap. The V gene's germline CDR1 is SGDLS and CDR2 YYNGEE. CDR3 DNA: TGTGCCAGCAGCGCCTTCGAGCCTTACTCCAATGAGCAGTTCTTC. This sequence encodes CASSAFEPYSNEQFF. The full variable domain, with the rest looked up from reference TRBV9 and TRBJ2-1, is DSGVTQTPKHLITATGQRVTLRCSPRSGDLSVYWYQQSLDQGLQFLIQYYNGEERAKGNILERFSAQQFPDLHSELNLSSLELGDSALYFCASSAFEPYSNEQFFGPGTRLTVL.

This clone was counted only a few times. The genes are TRBV10-3 and TRBJ2-1; 7 positions match TRBD2. Germline-derived CDR1 and CDR2 are ENHRY and SYGVKD. This CDR3 spans 18 amino acids. Trimming took 3 bases from V and 1 from J; bases not matched to a gene: 12. The CDR3 here is CAISDPASRESSYNEQFF. The CDR3 DNA reads TGTGCCATCAGTGACCCAGCCTCGCGGGAGTCATCCTACAATGAGCAGTTCTTC.

CDR3 in DNA: TGTGCCAGCAGCTTCTACAGGGGCCCTGAAGCTTTCTTT. This translates into CASSFYRGPEAFF. V usage is TRBV5-6 and J usage is TRBJ1-1, with TRBD1 identical over 7 bases. The germline gives CDR1 SGHDT, CDR2 YYEEEE. V dropped 2 bases and J dropped 6; count of bases not matched to a gene: 4. The CDR3 covers 13 residues.

The chain links TRBV9 to TRBJ2-5; no clear D gene. The CDR3 is 15 residues long. Trimming removed 0 bases from V and 5 bases from J, with 14 bases in between. Germline assignment: CDR1 SGDLS and CDR2 YYNGEE. CDR3 DNA: TGTGCCAGCAGCGTAGGGCTCTCAGTCGGGGAGACCCAGTACTTC. Translated: CASSVGLSVGETQYF. Filled out from reference TRBV9 and TRBJ2-5, the complete variable domain reads DSGVTQTPKHLITATGQRVTLRCSPRSGDLSVYWYQQSLDQGLQFLIQYYNGEERAKGNILERFSAQQFPDLHSELNLSSLELGDSALYFCASSVGLSVGETQYFGPGTRLLVL.

This clone has only one observation. The rearrangement joins TRBV5-4 to TRBJ2-7; 13 bases match TRBD2. CDR1 and CDR2 from the germline V gene are SGHNT and YYREEE (reference sequence). J lost 6 bases, V lost 0 bases, and 6 bases had no gene match. The CDR3 extends over 16 amino acids. The CDR3 region has the DNA TGTGCCAGCAGCTTGGTACTAGCGGGAGGGCCAAGCGAGCAGTACTTC. Encoded protein: CASSLVLAGGPSEQYF.

This clone occurred a few times. CDR3 sequence reads: CASGPGLAFNEQFF. The CDR3 DNA reads TGTGCCAGTGGGCCGGGACTAGCGTTCAATGAGCAGTTCTTC. V and J are TRBV19 and TRBJ2-1; 10 nucleotides agree with TRBD2. Per germline, CDR1 LNHDA and CDR2 SQIVND (reference sequence). The ends lost 8 bases at V and 6 bases at J; junction bases unmatched: 7. The CDR3 is 14 residues long.

Concerning this clone: One end of the junction fails to match germline, which may point to a read error. The rearrangement uses TRBV7-9 and TRBJ2-7, with 9 bases that match TRBD1. The CDR3 totals 17 residues. Germline assignment: CDR1 SEHNR and CDR2 FQNEAQ (reference sequence). The CDR3 is CSSSPRSGQGQRYEQYF. DNA of the CDR3: TGTTCCAGCAGCCCACGGTCGGGACAGGGCCAAAGGTACGAGCAGTACTTC. Complete variable domain (other parts from reference TRBV7-9 and TRBJ2-7): DTGVSQNPRHKITKRGQNVTFRCDPISEHNRLYWYRQTLGQGPEFLTYFQNEAQLEKSRLLSDRFSAERPKGSFSTLEIQRTEQGDSAMYLCSSSPRSGQGQRYEQYFGPGTRLTVT.

The CDR3 is CASSDSLNQPQHF. CDR3 in DNA: TGTGCCAGCAGCGACTCTCTCAATCAGCCCCAGCATTTT. This chain connects TRBV28 to TRBJ1-5, with D uncertain. The CDR3 contains 13 residues. Between the trimmed V and J ends, which lost 6 bases and 3 bases, there was a span of 9 bases. In germline, CDR1 is MDHEN, CDR2 SYDVKM. The variable domain in full, with the rest retrieved from reference TRBV28 and TRBJ1-5, is DVKVTQSSRYLVKRTGEKVFLECVQDMDHENMFWYRQDPGLGLRLIYFSYDVKMKEKGDIPEGYSVSREKKERFSLILESASTNQTSMYLCASSDSLNQPQHFGDGTRLSIL.

This clone has at least ten counts. The genes are TRBV18 and TRBJ1-1, with no clear D. The CDR3 has 14 amino acids. Between the trimmed V and J ends, which lost 3 bases and 4 bases, there was a span of 12 bases. Germline CDR1 reads KGHSH; CDR2 reads LQKENI. CDR3 amino acids: CASSPEQISTEAFF. CDR3 in DNA: TGTGCCAGCTCACCGGAACAGATCAGCACTGAAGCTTTCTTT.

The chain combines TRBV19 with TRBJ2-5; tentative D call: TRBD2 (6 bases). Per germline, CDR1 LNHDA and CDR2 SQIVND (reference sequence). The CDR3 extends over 14 amino acids. V shed 2 bases and J shed 2 bases, with 9 bases lying between them. The CDR3 nucleotides are TGTGCCAGTAGTATATCTAGCGCTCAAGAGACCCAGTACTTC. Translation: CASSISSAQETQYF.

This clone was counted a single time. The rearrangement links TRBV4-2 to TRBJ1-6; possible D gene TRBD1, 5 bases. Germline V lookup: CDR1 LGHNA, CDR2 YNFKEQ. V was shortened by 4 bases and J by 10 bases, with 20 bases between the two germline ends. The CDR3 loop spans 16 amino acids. CDR3 sequence (DNA): TGTGCCAGCAGCCGCAGCCGGGACTCCTCTTTCTCACCCCTCCACTTT. It yields the protein CASSRSRDSSFSPLHF.

The V and J genes are TRBV5-8 and TRBJ2-3, with 7 bases that match TRBD2. This CDR3 region has 15 residues. CDR1 and CDR2 (germline): SGHTS, YDEGEE. The V segment lost 0 bases and the J segment 1 base; nucleotides outside the gene matches: 2. Written as DNA, the CDR3 is TGTGCCAGCAGCTTGGGTGGACTAGGCACAGATACGCAGTATTTT. The encoded protein is CASSLGGLGTDTQYF.

Remarks on this clone: Germline is not matched at one junction end, which may reflect a read error. The gene calls are TRBV27 and TRBJ2-2, with D uncertain. The germline V gene encodes CDR1 MNHEY and CDR2 SMNVEV (reference sequence). The CDR3 is 8 amino acids. The CDR3 is CLPGELFF. CDR3 bases: TGCCTACCCGGGGAGCTGTTTTTT.

This chain joins TRBV6-5 and TRBJ1-1; no reliable D call. Germline V lookup: CDR1 MNHEY, CDR2 SVGAGI. Between the trimmed V and J ends, which lost 1 base and 6 bases, there was a span of 9 bases. The CDR3 extends over 13 amino acids. The CDR3, as DNA: TGTGCCAGCAGTTACTGGGGAGGCGCTGAAGCTTTCTTT. Protein sequence: CASSYWGGAEAFF.

This clone came up once. An end of the junction differs from the germline gene, which may be a read error. The V call is TRBV27, the J call TRBJ2-5, with TRBD2 matching 8 bases. Germline loops: CDR1 MNHEY, CDR2 SMNVEV (reference sequence). This CDR3 spans 15 amino acids. CDR3 sequence: CVSSPGLGGARTQYF. The CDR3, as DNA: TGTGTCAGCAGTCCGGGACTAGGGGGGGCACGGACCCAGTACTTC.

The chain couples TRBV7-9 to TRBJ1-3; 8 nucleotides agree with TRBD1. Germline V lookup: CDR1 SEHNR, CDR2 FQNEAQ (reference sequence). This CDR3 region has 14 residues. The V segment lost 4 bases and the J segment 3 bases; nucleotides outside the gene matches: 2. CDR3 DNA sequence: TGTGCCAGCAGCTCCGACAGGGGTGGAAACACCATATATTTT. This codes for CASSSDRGGNTIYF.

This clone was detected a few times. V and J are TRBV6-1 and TRBJ2-7, with TRBD2 matching 7 bases. This CDR3 spans 14 amino acids. V shed 6 bases and J 2 bases; nucleotides not matched to a gene: 7. Germline V gives CDR1 MNHNS, CDR2 SASEGT. DNA of the CDR3: TGTGCCAGCAGAAGGACTAGGGGCGCCTACGAGCAGTACTTC. Protein: CASRRTRGAYEQYF.